Listed here are 11 T cell receptor beta chains from one sample, sequenced in a study of cytomegalovirus exposure and HLA in healthy donors. The primer mix had 60 Vbeta and 13 Jbeta primers. Profiling relied on immunoSEQ multiplex PCR, and the TCRdb table lists in-frame clones only, not all of them. The data show 150,000 or so clones, 60% to 80% seen once. Material: PBMCs. The receptors here all came from a woman aged 40 to 50 in good health and CMV-seronegative.

Only a few counts were recorded for this clone. Other DNA sequences of this sample code for an identical CDR3. This chain's CDR3 is CASSLRQELGRSPLHF. In DNA, the CDR3 is TGTGCCAGTAGCCTGCGGCAGGAACTAGGGCGCTCACCCCTCCACTTT. The chain joins TRBV19 to TRBJ1-6; D is unclear. V was shortened by 6 bases and J by 10 bases, with 22 bases between the two germline ends. The CDR3 is 16 residues long. Germline CDR1 LNHDA, CDR2 SQIVND (reference sequence).

This clone has only a few counts. The J gene is TRBJ2-3, the V gene TRBV6-1; the match to TRBD1 covers 9 bases. V was clipped by 1 base and J by 1 base; unmatched bases: 0. CDR3 size: 15 residues. CDR1 and CDR2 from the germline V gene are MNHNS and SASEGT. This chain's CDR3 is CASSEDRGRTDTQYF. The CDR3, as DNA: TGTGCCAGCAGTGAAGACAGGGGGCGCACAGATACGCAGTATTTT.

The rearrangement links TRBV2 to TRBJ1-1; the D is unclear. The germline V and J ends were trimmed by 0 bases and 4 bases, with 6 bases remaining between them. The CDR3 has 13 amino acids. CDR1 SNHLY and CDR2 FYNNEI come from the germline V gene. As DNA, the CDR3 is TGTGCCAGCAGTGAAGCCCGGGTCACTGAAGCTTTCTTT. Encoded protein: CASSEARVTEAFF.

This chain joins TRBV5-1 and TRBJ2-7; TRBD2 matches at 9 bases. This CDR3 is built from 14 residues. Germline lookup yields CDR1 SGHRS and CDR2 YFSETQ. Germline trimming cut 7 bases from V and 5 bases from J; bases unmatched to any gene: 10. CDR3 sequence (DNA): TGCGCCAGCCAACCGGGACTAGCTATCCACGAGCAGTACTTC. Protein: CASQPGLAIHEQYF. The full variable domain, with the rest looked up from reference TRBV5-1 and TRBJ2-7, is KAGVTQTPRYLIKTRGQQVTLSCSPISGHRSVSWYQQTPGQGLQFLFEYFSETQRNKGNFPGRFSGRQFSNSRSEMNVSTLELGDSALYLCASQPGLAIHEQYFGPGTRLTVT.

CDR3 sequence reads: CASSFPQRSQFF. CDR3 coding DNA: TGTGCCAGCAGCTTTCCCCAGCGGTCCCAGTTCTTC. This chain uses TRBV7-2 with TRBJ2-1, with a possible D match to TRBD2 (5 bases). The germline CDR1 and CDR2 sequences are SGHTA and FQGNSA. There are 12 residues in the CDR3. The V end was cut by 3 bases, the J end by 13 bases, with 13 bases between.

The rearrangement links TRBV5-8 to TRBJ2-1, with 8 bases matching TRBD2. Germline lookup yields CDR1 SGHTS and CDR2 YDEGEE. This CDR3 is 16 amino acids long. J lost 8 bases, V lost 1 base, and 11 bases had no gene match. CDR3 bases: TGTGCCAGCAGCTTGACCGGGACTAGTGTATGGGATGAGCAGTTCTTC. This codes for CASSLTGTSVWDEQFF.

J is TRBJ1-4 and V is TRBV30, with D possibly being TRBD1 (5 bases). Trimming removed 5 bases from V and 7 bases from J, with 14 bases in between. From germline, CDR1 is GTSNPN and CDR2 SVGIG (reference sequence). CDR3 length equals 13 residues. As DNA, the CDR3 is TGTGCCTGGGGAAGCGTGGGACTTGAAAAACTGTTTTTT. Its protein product is CAWGSVGLEKLFF.

The chain employs TRBV30 and TRBJ2-5, with a tentative D call TRBD2 (6 bases). CDR3 length equals 11 residues. The V end was cut by 5 bases, the J end by 8 bases, with 12 bases between. Germline CDR1 reads GTSNPN; CDR2 reads SVGIG (reference sequence). This chain's CDR3 is CAWGAGLTQYF. The CDR3 coding sequence is TGTGCCTGGGGGGCGGGGTTAACCCAGTACTTC.

The chain joins TRBV6-5 to TRBJ2-5; 8 bases fit TRBD2. Germline CDR1 is MNHEY and CDR2 is SVGAGI. V was pared by 6 bases and J by 3 bases, with 9 bases of the junction left unmatched. The CDR3 covers 15 residues. DNA for the CDR3: TGTGCCAGCAGGTCCGGGGGGGCGTCCGAAGAGACCCAGTACTTC. It is translated as CASRSGGASEETQYF.

This CDR3 reads CASSVSPGTGGGYGYTF. CDR3 nucleotides: TGTGCCAGCAGCGTCAGCCCCGGGACAGGGGGTGGCTATGGCTACACCTTC. The chain employs TRBV11-2 and TRBJ1-2; 11 bases line up with TRBD1. With V trimmed by 5 bases and J by 4 bases, 12 bases remained unmatched. The CDR3 length is 17 residues. In germline, CDR1 is SGHAT, CDR2 FQNNGV.

This clone was counted once. This sequence joins TRBV28 and TRBJ2-5; D perhaps matches TRBD1 (5 bases). Germline V gene sequence: CDR1 MDHEN, CDR2 SYDVKM. Trimming removed 3 bases from V and 0 bases from J, with 5 bases in between. The CDR3 runs to 13 residues. DNA for the CDR3: TGTGCCAGCAGTTTGGACAACCAAGAGACCCAGTACTTC. Encoded protein: CASSLDNQETQYF.